The sequence of this TCR beta chain was determined in a study of control samples from healthy donors and cancer patients. The V end was cut by 1 base, the J end by 2 bases, with 4 bases between. Germline-derived CDR1 and CDR2 are SGDLS and YYNGEE. CDR3 length: 13 residues. This clone was detected a few times. Some clones are missing from TCRdb's copy, which holds only in-frame ones; the method was immunoSEQ multiplex PCR. The data show 250,000 to 300,000 clones, roughly 87% seen once. Sequenced: PBMCs. The V call is TRBV9, the J call TRBJ1-5, with D hard to call. This clonotype originated in a woman between 55 and 75 years old with lung cancer. The CDR3 DNA reads TGTGCCAGCAGCGTACAGGGCAATCAGCCCCAGCATTTT. Its translation: CASSVQGNQPQHF.